This entry lists 30 T cell receptor beta chains sequenced from one sample in a study of blood T cell repertoires in COVID-19. Produced via immunoSEQ multiplex PCR; TCRdb's table is partial and in-frame only. The table records approximately 300,000 clones, 88% of them present only once. The sequencing sample was made of peripheral blood. The receptors were sampled from a woman under 40 with COVID-19, enrolled during active disease.

To note about this clone: One end of the junction fails to match germline, which may point to a read error. The rearrangement uses TRBV9 and TRBJ2-5, with D possibly matching TRBD1 (6 bases). Germline assignment: CDR1 SGDLS and CDR2 YYNGEE. The length of the CDR3 is 14 residues. CDR3 residues: CASSGRGYQETQYF. The CDR3 region has the DNA TGTGCCAGCAGCGGCAGGGGATACCAGGAGACCCAGTACTTC.

This clone was seen once. The genes are TRBV7-9 and TRBJ1-1, with D perhaps matching TRBD1 (6 bases). The V gene's germline CDR1 is SEHNR and CDR2 FQNEAQ (reference sequence). V was shortened by 3 bases and J by 0 bases, with 14 bases between the two germline ends. This CDR3 spans 16 amino acids. The CDR3 reads CASSLWGREVNTEAFF. CDR3 bases: TGTGCCAGCAGCTTGTGGGGGCGCGAGGTGAACACTGAAGCTTTCTTT.

This chain uses TRBV5-6 with TRBJ1-2; TRBD1 matches at 8 bases. J was trimmed by 8 bases and V by 3 bases; bases with no gene match: 6. Per the germline V gene, CDR1 is SGHDT and CDR2 is YYEEEE. CDR3 length equals 13 residues. The CDR3 loop is CASSWGRGQGYTF. Here the CDR3 DNA reads TGTGCCAGCAGCTGGGGCAGGGGGCAAGGCTACACCTTC.

The chain has TRBV5-1 and TRBJ1-1, with D possibly matching TRBD1 (6 bases). Germline V lookup: CDR1 SGHRS, CDR2 YFSETQ. Trimming stripped 2 bases from V and 2 bases from J, with 16 bases between. This CDR3 is built from 16 residues. In DNA form, the CDR3 reads TGCGCCAGCAGCTTAGCTAACAGGGTGGTAAACACTGAAGCTTTCTTT. As protein: CASSLANRVVNTEAFF.

The gene calls are TRBV29-1 and TRBJ2-3; 8 bases are a match to TRBD2. With 4 bases clipped from V and 3 bases from J, the junction kept 12 bases outside the gene matches. The CDR3 is 16 residues long. Germline V CDR1 and CDR2: SQVTM, ANQGSEA. The CDR3 sequence: CSVAPLSGRRTDTQYF. Written as DNA, the CDR3 is TGCAGCGTTGCCCCCCTGAGCGGGAGAAGAACAGATACGCAGTATTTT.

For the CDR3, the DNA is TGTGCCAGCAGCGTGACCGGGACTAGACACACAGATACGCAGTATTTT. Encoded protein: CASSVTGTRHTDTQYF. The J gene is TRBJ2-3, the V gene TRBV7-6; 8 bases fit TRBD2. The V and J ends lost 5 bases and 2 bases, in that order; junction bases with no gene match: 9. The germline CDR1 and CDR2 sequences are SGHVS and FNYEAQ. This CDR3 contains 16 residues.

The chain uses TRBV7-8 and TRBJ2-7; no reliable D call. The CDR3 extends over 15 amino acids. CDR1 and CDR2 from the germline V gene are SGHVS and FQNEAQ. With 3 bases removed from V and 0 bases from J, the gap between germline ends came to 12 bases. The CDR3 DNA is TGTGCCAGCAGCTTCGCTAACGCACCCTCCTACGAGCAGTACTTC. Amino acid sequence: CASSFANAPSYEQYF. The whole variable domain, remainder taken from reference TRBV7-8 and TRBJ2-7, is GAGVSQSPRYKVAKRGQDVALRCDPISGHVSLFWYQQALGQGPEFLTYFQNEAQLDKSGLPSDRFFAERPEGSVSTLKIQRTQQEDSAVYLCASSFANAPSYEQYFGPGTRLTVT.

This chain joins TRBV18 and TRBJ2-7, with D uncertain. CDR3 length: 13 residues. Germline V gene lookup returns CDR1 KGHSH and CDR2 LQKENI. The germline V and J ends were trimmed by 4 bases and 4 bases, with 11 bases remaining between them. The CDR3 DNA reads TGTGCCAGCTCACGAAAACAGTGGTACGAGCAGTACTTC. This sequence encodes CASSRKQWYEQYF.

V gene TRBV10-2 combines with J gene TRBJ2-2, with 9 bases that match TRBD1. The CDR3 extends over 15 amino acids. Germline V gene sequence: CDR1 WSHSY, CDR2 SAAADI. J was trimmed by 0 bases and V by 6 bases; bases with no gene match: 2. DNA for the CDR3: TGCGCCAGCAGATGGGACAGGGCGAACACCGGGGAGCTGTTTTTT. Protein sequence: CASRWDRANTGELFF.

This clone was seen just once. The rearrangement links TRBV19 to TRBJ2-1; 9 bases align to TRBD2. CDR1 and CDR2 from the germline V gene are LNHDA and SQIVND (reference sequence). The CDR3 runs 16 residues. V was clipped by 5 bases and J by 11 bases; unmatched bases: 16. CDR3 DNA sequence: TGTGCCAGTAGTCCCCCGACTAGCGGAATGAGAAAGAAGCAGTTCTTC. This translates into CASSPPTSGMRKKQFF.

This rearrangement joins TRBV30 to TRBJ2-1; D perhaps matches TRBD2 (6 bases). CDR1 GTSNPN and CDR2 SVGIG come from the germline V gene (reference sequence). The CDR3 loop spans 13 amino acids. V was pared by 6 bases and J by 4 bases, with 13 bases between. CDR3 protein: CACSGEVYNEQFF. The CDR3 coding sequence is TGTGCCTGCTCGGGGGAGGTGTACAATGAGCAGTTCTTC.

J is TRBJ2-7 and V is TRBV5-4, with a possible D match to TRBD1 (6 bases). The CDR3 runs 13 residues. Germline loops: CDR1 SGHNT, CDR2 YYREEE (reference sequence). V was pared by 4 bases and J by 5 bases, with 13 bases between. The DNA for the CDR3 is TGTGCCAGCAGCCCTAGCAGGGGCCACGAGCAGTACTTC. It yields the protein CASSPSRGHEQYF.

The gene calls are TRBV19 and TRBJ2-4; tentatively, D is TRBD2 (6 bases). Germline CDR1 reads LNHDA; CDR2 reads SQIVND (reference sequence). CDR3 length: 15 residues. The germline V and J ends were trimmed by 7 bases and 3 bases, with 16 bases remaining between them. The DNA of the CDR3 is TGTGCCAGTACCATGGGGGGATTGGGCAAAAACATTCAGTACTTC. This gives the protein CASTMGGLGKNIQYF.

The chain joins TRBV10-2 to TRBJ2-2, with 12 bases identical to TRBD2. V lost 6 bases and J lost 0; bases outside the gene matches: 5. The CDR3 length is 17 residues. Per germline, CDR1 WSHSY and CDR2 SAAADI. In DNA form, the CDR3 reads TGCGCCAGCAGGGTCCTAGCGGGAGGGTCGAACACCGGGGAGCTGTTTTTT. Amino acids: CASRVLAGGSNTGELFF.

The chain carries TRBV3-1 (or the pseudogene TRBV3-2) and TRBJ2-1; TRBD2 aligns across 9 bases. Germline lookup yields CDR1 LGHDT and CDR2 YNNKEL (reference sequence). The CDR3 covers 15 residues. V was clipped by 1 base and J by 6 bases; unmatched bases: 4. CDR3 sequence reads: CASSQGLAVTNEQFF. In DNA, the CDR3 is TGTGCCAGCAGCCAAGGACTAGCGGTTACCAATGAGCAGTTCTTC.

The rearrangement links TRBV20-1 to TRBJ2-7, with a weak D call TRBD2 (6 bases). Germline CDR1 reads DFQATT; CDR2 reads SNEGSKA (reference sequence). The CDR3 contains 14 residues. Trimming pared 3 bases from V and 1 base from J, leaving 13 bases between. The CDR3 DNA reads as TGCAGTGCTAGTACCGGGACTGGATCCTACGAGCAGTACTTC. This codes for CSASTGTGSYEQYF.

The genes are TRBV18 and TRBJ2-7, with a possible D match to TRBD1 (6 bases). CDR1 and CDR2 from the germline V gene are KGHSH and LQKENI. The V gene lost 3 bases and the J gene lost 6 bases, with 12 bases spanning the gap. The CDR3 loop spans 13 amino acids. For the CDR3, the DNA is TGTGCCAGCTCACCCGAACAGGGTTCCGAGCAGTACTTC. Protein: CASSPEQGSEQYF.

The rearrangement links TRBV10-1 to TRBJ2-5; 13 bases fit TRBD2. Germline V gives CDR1 WNHNN, CDR2 SYGVQD (reference sequence). V gave up 3 bases and J gave up 5 bases; unmatched junction bases: 12. The CDR3 runs 18 residues. DNA for the CDR3: TGCGCCAGCAGTGAAAGACTAGCGGGAGGCCTCCGTGTGGAGACCCAGTACTTC. Protein: CASSERLAGGLRVETQYF.

The rearrangement links TRBV2 to TRBJ1-5, with D possibly matching TRBD1 (6 bases). V was pared by 6 bases and J by 1 base, with 16 bases between. The CDR3 consists of 16 residues. Germline V gene lookup returns CDR1 SNHLY and CDR2 FYNNEI. The CDR3 is CASSSGTQGSNQPQHF. CDR3 coding DNA: TGTGCCAGCAGCTCCGGGACGCAGGGGAGCAATCAGCCCCAGCATTTT.

The chain has TRBV19 and TRBJ2-6, with a possible D match to TRBD1 (5 bases). V dropped 3 bases and J dropped 0 bases, with 15 bases sitting between them. CDR3 length equals 18 residues. Germline lookup yields CDR1 LNHDA and CDR2 SQIVND (reference sequence). CDR3 amino acids: CASSIGFRARSGANVLTF. The CDR3 bases are TGTGCCAGTAGTATTGGGTTCAGGGCACGCTCTGGGGCCAACGTCCTGACTTTC.

The chain links TRBV10-1 to TRBJ2-5, with a weak D call TRBD2 (5 bases). CDR3 length: 17 residues. CDR1 and CDR2 from the germline V gene are WNHNN and SYGVQD (reference sequence). V shed 0 bases and J shed 2 bases, with 16 bases lying between them. CDR3 nucleotides: TGCGCCAGCAGTGAGTCCGGCCGGGGATGGACGCAAGAGACCCAGTACTTC. Translating gives CASSESGRGWTQETQYF.

In nucleotides, the CDR3 is TGCAGCGTCAGCAGGGGGACCAAAAACATTCAGTACTTC. This sequence encodes CSVSRGTKNIQYF. This sequence joins TRBV29-1 and TRBJ2-4, with TRBD1 matching 7 bases. This CDR3 has 13 amino acids. V gave up 6 bases and J gave up 2 bases; unmatched junction bases: 4. The germline V gene has CDR1 SQVTM and CDR2 ANQGSEA. Full variable domain (remainder filled in from reference TRBV29-1 and TRBJ2-4): SAVISQKPSRDICQRGTSLTIQCQVDSQVTMMFWYRQQPGQSLTLIATANQGSEATYESGFVIDKFPISRPNLTFSTLTVSNMSPEDSSIYLCSVSRGTKNIQYFGAGTRLSVL.

With respect to this clone: The same CDR3 arises from other DNA sequences in this sample as well. The gene calls are TRBV4-2 and TRBJ2-7; D is possibly TRBD2 (5 bases). With 1 base removed from V and 1 base from J, the gap between germline ends came to 8 bases. The CDR3 is 14 residues long. Germline V gene lookup returns CDR1 LGHNA and CDR2 YNFKEQ. The CDR3 DNA sequence: TGTGCCAGCAGCCAAGTCGGAGGTTCCTACGAGCAGTACTTC. Its protein is CASSQVGGSYEQYF.

The rearrangement joins TRBV5-1 to TRBJ2-2, with 7 bases fitting TRBD1. This CDR3 is built from 14 residues. CDR1 and CDR2 (germline): SGHRS, YFSETQ. V was clipped by 4 bases and J by 6 bases; unmatched bases: 6. For the CDR3, the DNA is TGCGCCAGCAGCCACGGACAGGCAGCCGGGGAGCTGTTTTTT. It yields the protein CASSHGQAAGELFF. Using reference TRBV5-1 and TRBJ2-2 for the parts outside the CDR3, the full variable domain is KAGVTQTPRYLIKTRGQQVTLSCSPISGHRSVSWYQQTPGQGLQFLFEYFSETQRNKGNFPGRFSGRQFSNSRSEMNVSTLELGDSALYLCASSHGQAAGELFFGEGSRLTVL.

This clone was recorded only once. V is TRBV2 and J is TRBJ2-5; weak D call: TRBD2 (5 bases). V was clipped by 8 bases and J by 0 bases, with 7 bases between them. The CDR3 is 12 amino acids. CDR1 is SNHLY, CDR2 FYNNEI, per germline. CDR3: CASLGDQETQYF. The CDR3 nucleotides read TGTGCCAGCCTCGGGGACCAAGAGACCCAGTACTTC.

The CDR3 DNA is TGTGCCATCAGTGAGTCTGGACGGGACAATCAGCCCCAGCATTTT. Protein sequence: CAISESGRDNQPQHF. V and J are TRBV10-3 and TRBJ1-5; D uncertain. In germline, CDR1 is ENHRY, CDR2 SYGVKD. The CDR3 extends over 15 amino acids. Trimming stripped 0 bases from V and 3 bases from J, with 9 bases between.

The chain joins TRBV10-2 to TRBJ2-5; D is unclear. The CDR3 is 13 amino acids. Between the trimmed V and J ends, which lost 8 bases and 5 bases, there was a span of 15 bases. Looked up from germline, CDR1 is WSHSY and CDR2 is SAAADI. The CDR3 loop reads CASVASNSETQYF. In nucleotides, the CDR3 is TGCGCCAGCGTGGCTAGTAATTCCGAGACCCAGTACTTC.

The CDR3, as DNA: TGTGCCAGCAGCTTAGTGACGGGGTACTATGGCTACACCTTC. It yields the protein CASSLVTGYYGYTF. The chain is built from TRBV7-9 and TRBJ1-2; D is undetermined. Germline CDR1 SEHNR, CDR2 FQNEAQ (reference sequence). The CDR3 is 14 residues long. V was shortened by 1 base and J by 3 bases, with 9 bases between the two germline ends.

This clone has ten or more counts. This chain connects TRBV28 to TRBJ1-3; D call uncertain. The CDR3 is made up of 16 amino acids. V shed 8 bases and J shed 0 bases, with 17 bases lying between them. Germline V lookup: CDR1 MDHEN, CDR2 SYDVKM. In nucleotides, the CDR3 is TGTGCCAGCCTAGCCGTACGCGGCCTCTCTGGAAACACCATATATTTT. It specifies CASLAVRGLSGNTIYF.

Of note for this clone: A single base separates this from a much larger clone, so it may be a read error. The chain has TRBV7-9 and TRBJ2-5; 8 bases are shared with TRBD2. Germline CDR1 SEHNR, CDR2 FQNEAQ (reference sequence). This CDR3 region has 13 residues. Germline trimming cut 2 bases from V and 4 bases from J; bases unmatched to any gene: 0. The CDR3 nucleotides are TGTGCCAGCAGCTTACTAGCGGGAGAGACCCAGTACTTC. The encoded protein is CASSLLAGETQYF.